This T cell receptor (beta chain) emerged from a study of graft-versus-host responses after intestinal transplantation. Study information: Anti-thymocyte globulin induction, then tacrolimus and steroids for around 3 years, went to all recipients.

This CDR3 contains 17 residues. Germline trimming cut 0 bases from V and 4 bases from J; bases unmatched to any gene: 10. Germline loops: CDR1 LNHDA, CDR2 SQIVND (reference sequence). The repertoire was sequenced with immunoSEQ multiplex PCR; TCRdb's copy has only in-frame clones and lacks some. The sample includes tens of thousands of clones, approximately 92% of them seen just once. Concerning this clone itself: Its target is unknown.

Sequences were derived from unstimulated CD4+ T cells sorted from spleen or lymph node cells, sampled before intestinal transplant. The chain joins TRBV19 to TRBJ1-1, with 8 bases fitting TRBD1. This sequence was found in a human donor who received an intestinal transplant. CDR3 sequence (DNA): TGTGCCAGTAGTATAGATTGGATAGGGACAGGAGGCACTGAAGCTTTCTTT. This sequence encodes CASSIDWIGTGGTEAFF.